This record looks at one T cell receptor (beta chain) sequence and its context. The data are from a study of control samples from healthy donors and cancer patients. Sequencing was performed with immunoSEQ multiplex PCR; in TCRdb, only in-frame clones are kept and a portion is missing. The sample holds tens of thousands of clones, 80% to 90% seen once. CDR3 size: 17 residues. From germline, CDR1 is MNHNS and CDR2 SASEGT. V lost 1 base and J lost 0, with 14 bases in between. This clonotype was obtained from a woman in her sixties or seventies with head and neck cancer. The chain recombines TRBV6-1 with TRBJ2-3; a weak D match, TRBD2 (6 bases). The material sequenced was PBMCs. In nucleotides, the CDR3 is TGTGCCAGCAGTGAAGGATTAGCGGTCACTAGCACAGATACGCAGTATTTT. Translation gives CASSEGLAVTSTDTQYF.